This TCR beta chain stems from a study of sequential checkpoint blockade in melanoma (dated by TCRdb to the late 2010s). Looking at the study overall: Using 1:1 randomization, the trial assigned patients either to first-line nivolumab followed by ipilimumab (arm A) or to ipilimumab followed by nivolumab (arm B). Roughly 20 patients had matched tumor biopsies taken before treatment and at week 13, after single-agent nivolumab (arm A) or ipilimumab (arm B). Roughly 80% of the matched tumor biopsy pairs taken before and after treatment were from the same lesion. DNA from 90 or so pretreatment melanoma tumor samples was subjected to TCRbeta immunosequencing. Maintenance nivolumab came after each of the two trial sequences.

CDR1 and CDR2 were assigned from the germline V gene as MNHGY and SAAAGT. Including the terminal cysteine and phenylalanine, the CDR3 comprises 12 residues. The retained sequence is limited to the CDR3, 36 bases, with the frame set at the first base. V and J lose 7 bases and 6 bases, and a span of 13 bases separates them. Beyond this particular receptor, the publication reports: In the nivolumab-first arm (arm A), an association was found between pretreatment tumor TIL clonality and response (P = .04). Tumor T-cell fraction and clonality were found to correlate with PD-L1 staining and CD8+ T-cell counts but not with mutational load. Larger, independent patient cohorts are needed to validate the response-prediction model that combines TCR metrics and mutation burden. Small sample sizes and reduced statistical power limited the analyses of tumor T-cell fraction within each arm. Patients whose tumor T-cell fraction and clonality increased by week 13 were about 30 times more likely to achieve clinical benefit.

This clone has only a few counts. There is no known antigen for this receptor. Per-base qualities were not stored, and no clone one base away is much larger. This specimen's treatment or condition label, interpreted: randomized to nivolumab then ipilimumab (arm A) or the reverse (arm B). No trial patient had received prior DNA-damaging chemotherapy. The samples were obtained from melanoma patients enrolled in CheckMate 064, an open-label, randomized phase II trial testing sequential checkpoint blockade. Tumor TCR sequencing used genomic DNA from formalin-fixed paraffin-embedded (FFPE) tissue samples. TCRbeta CDR3 regions were immunosequenced from genomic DNA with the immunoSEQ Assay. Before high-throughput sequencing, genomic DNA was amplified using bias-controlled multiplex PCR. Per the original workflow: To quantify the absolute abundance of each unique TCRbeta CDR3 region, the sequences were collapsed and filtered. Clonality, defined as 1 minus Pielou's evenness, was calculated using productive rearrangements only. Tumor T-cell fraction was calculated by normalizing TCRbeta template counts to usable DNA, which was estimated from several housekeeping genes. A previously published method was used to identify clones with significantly greater frequencies in on-treatment samples than in baseline samples. This is the immuneACCESS table as TCRdb keeps it, with only in-frame sequences that have V and J called. A part of the clones is gone; compared with another copy, unresolved V genes explain less than half, and the rest is unexplained. That table supplies the V and J calls and clone size; D and trimming were determined from the DNA. The sample yields around 35,000 clones; 30% to 40% were counted once. The top ten clones comprise 1.6% of the sample.

The sequence came from a human donor with melanoma. The sample here was tumor tissue (inferred from file names), taken from a patient given nivolumab and ipilimumab in sequence. The chain employs TRBV6-8 and TRBJ2-7; the D gene may be TRBD1 or TRBD2, since each aligns over 5 bases. This receptor carries the CDR3 CASNPPGTEQYF. Here is the DNA: TGTGCCAGCAACCCCCCGGGGACCGAGCAGTACTTC.